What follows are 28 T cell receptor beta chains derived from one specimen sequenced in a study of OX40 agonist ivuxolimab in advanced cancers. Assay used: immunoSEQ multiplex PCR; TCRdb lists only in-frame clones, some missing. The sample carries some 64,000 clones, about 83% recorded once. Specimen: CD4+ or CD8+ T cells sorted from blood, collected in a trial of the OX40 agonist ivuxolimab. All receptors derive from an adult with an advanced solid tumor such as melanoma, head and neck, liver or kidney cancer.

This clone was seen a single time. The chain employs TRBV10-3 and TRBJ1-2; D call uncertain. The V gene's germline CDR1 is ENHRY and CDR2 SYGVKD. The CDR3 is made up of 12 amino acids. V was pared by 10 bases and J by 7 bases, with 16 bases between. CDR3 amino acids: CATQQLVGGYTF. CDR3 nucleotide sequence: TGTGCCACCCAGCAGCTAGTGGGTGGCTACACCTTC.

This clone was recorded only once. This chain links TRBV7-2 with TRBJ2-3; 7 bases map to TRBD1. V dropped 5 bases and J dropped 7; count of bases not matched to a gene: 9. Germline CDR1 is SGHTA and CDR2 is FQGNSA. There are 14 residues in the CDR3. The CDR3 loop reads CASSGTAQTHTQYF. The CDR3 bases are TGTGCCAGCAGCGGGACAGCTCAGACCCATACGCAGTATTTT.

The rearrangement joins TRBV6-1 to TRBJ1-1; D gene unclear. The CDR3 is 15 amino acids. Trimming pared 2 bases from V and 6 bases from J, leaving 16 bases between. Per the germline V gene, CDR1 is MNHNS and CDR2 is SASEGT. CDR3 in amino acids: CASSESRNGYPEAFF. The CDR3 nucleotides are TGTGCCAGCAGTGAATCCCGAAATGGGTATCCTGAAGCTTTCTTT.

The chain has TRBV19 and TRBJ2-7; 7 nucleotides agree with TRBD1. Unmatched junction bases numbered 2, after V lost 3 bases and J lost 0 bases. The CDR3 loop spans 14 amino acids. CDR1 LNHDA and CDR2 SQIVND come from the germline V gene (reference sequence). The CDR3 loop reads CASSMTGTSYEQYF. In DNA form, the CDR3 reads TGTGCCAGTAGTATGACAGGGACCTCCTACGAGCAGTACTTC.

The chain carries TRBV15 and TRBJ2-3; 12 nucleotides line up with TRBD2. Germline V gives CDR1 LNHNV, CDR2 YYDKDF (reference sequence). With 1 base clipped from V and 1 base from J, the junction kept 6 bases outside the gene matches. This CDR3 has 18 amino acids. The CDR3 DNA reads TGTGCCACCAGCAGAGCCGCCGGACTAGCGGGGCGCACAGATACGCAGTATTTT. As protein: CATSRAAGLAGRTDTQYF.

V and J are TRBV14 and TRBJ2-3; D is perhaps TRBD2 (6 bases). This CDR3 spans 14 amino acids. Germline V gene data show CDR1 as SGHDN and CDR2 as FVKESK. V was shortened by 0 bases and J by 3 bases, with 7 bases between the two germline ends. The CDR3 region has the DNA TGTGCCAGCAGCCAAGAGACTAGAACAGATACGCAGTATTTT. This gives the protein CASSQETRTDTQYF.

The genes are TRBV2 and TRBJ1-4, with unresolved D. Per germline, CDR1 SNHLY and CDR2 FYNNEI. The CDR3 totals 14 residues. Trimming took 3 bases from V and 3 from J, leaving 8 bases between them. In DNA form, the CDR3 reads TGTGCCAGCAGTGACGGGAATGCTAATGAAAAACTGTTTTTT. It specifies CASSDGNANEKLFF.

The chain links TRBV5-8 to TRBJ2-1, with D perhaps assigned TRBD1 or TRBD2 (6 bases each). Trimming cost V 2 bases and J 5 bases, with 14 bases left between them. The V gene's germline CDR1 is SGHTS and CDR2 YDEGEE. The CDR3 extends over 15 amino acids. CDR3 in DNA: TGTGCCAGCAGCTTCGGGACTGGGGGCCACAATGAGCAGTTCTTC. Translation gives CASSFGTGGHNEQFF.

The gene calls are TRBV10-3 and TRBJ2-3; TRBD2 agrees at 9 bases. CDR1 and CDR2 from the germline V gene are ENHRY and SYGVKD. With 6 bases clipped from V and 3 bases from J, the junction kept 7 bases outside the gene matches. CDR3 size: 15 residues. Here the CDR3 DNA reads TGTGCCATCAGGAATAGCGGGGGCCCGACAGATACGCAGTATTTT. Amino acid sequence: CAIRNSGGPTDTQYF.

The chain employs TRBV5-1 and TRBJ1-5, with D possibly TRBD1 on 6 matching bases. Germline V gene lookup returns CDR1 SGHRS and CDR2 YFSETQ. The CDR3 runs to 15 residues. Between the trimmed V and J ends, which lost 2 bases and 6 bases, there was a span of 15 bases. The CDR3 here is CASSLTGAGRQPQHF. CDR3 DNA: TGCGCCAGCAGCTTAACGGGGGCCGGGCGTCAGCCCCAGCATTTT.

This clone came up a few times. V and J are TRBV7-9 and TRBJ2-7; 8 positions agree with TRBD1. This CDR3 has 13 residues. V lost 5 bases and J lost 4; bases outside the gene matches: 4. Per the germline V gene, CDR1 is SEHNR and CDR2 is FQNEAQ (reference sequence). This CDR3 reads CASSDRGPYEQYF. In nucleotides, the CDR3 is TGTGCCAGCAGCGACAGGGGTCCGTACGAGCAGTACTTC.

CDR3 nucleotides: TGTGCCAGCAGCGTAGGGGCAATAGCCCAAGAGACCCAGTACTTC. Its protein product is CASSVGAIAQETQYF. The J gene is TRBJ2-5, the V gene TRBV9; no clear D gene. Germline CDR1 and CDR2: SGDLS and YYNGEE. The V and J ends lost 0 bases and 1 base respectively, with 10 bases between them. The CDR3 loop spans 15 amino acids.

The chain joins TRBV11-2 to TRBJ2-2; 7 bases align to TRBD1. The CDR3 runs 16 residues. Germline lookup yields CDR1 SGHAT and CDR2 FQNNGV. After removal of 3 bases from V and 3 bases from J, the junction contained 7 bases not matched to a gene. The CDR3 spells CASSFVPGQHTGELFF. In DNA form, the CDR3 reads TGTGCCAGCAGCTTCGTTCCGGGACAGCACACCGGGGAGCTGTTTTTT.

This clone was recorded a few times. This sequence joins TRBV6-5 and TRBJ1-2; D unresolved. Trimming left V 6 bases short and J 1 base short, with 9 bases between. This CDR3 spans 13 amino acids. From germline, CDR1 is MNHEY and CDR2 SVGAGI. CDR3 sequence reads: CASRATYNYGYTF. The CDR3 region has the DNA TGTGCCAGCAGGGCGACATATAACTATGGCTACACCTTC.

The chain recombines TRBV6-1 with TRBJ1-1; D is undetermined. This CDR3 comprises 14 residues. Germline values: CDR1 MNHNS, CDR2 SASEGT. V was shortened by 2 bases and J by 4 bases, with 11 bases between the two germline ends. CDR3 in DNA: TGTGCCAGCAGTGAACTAAGGGTGCGCACTGAAGCTTTCTTT. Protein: CASSELRVRTEAFF.

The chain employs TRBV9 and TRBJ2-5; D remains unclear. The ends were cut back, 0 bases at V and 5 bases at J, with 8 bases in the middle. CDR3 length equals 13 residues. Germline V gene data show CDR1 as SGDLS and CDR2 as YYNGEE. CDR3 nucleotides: TGTGCCAGCAGCGTAGCTGGGCTTGAGACCCAGTACTTC. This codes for CASSVAGLETQYF.

The CDR3: CASSLGAGAYEQYF. For the CDR3, the DNA is TGCGCCAGCAGCTTAGGAGCGGGGGCCTACGAGCAGTACTTC. This chain connects TRBV5-1 to TRBJ2-7; 8 bases match TRBD2. Germline V CDR1 and CDR2: SGHRS, YFSETQ. CDR3 size: 14 residues. V shed 2 bases and J 2 bases; nucleotides not matched to a gene: 3.

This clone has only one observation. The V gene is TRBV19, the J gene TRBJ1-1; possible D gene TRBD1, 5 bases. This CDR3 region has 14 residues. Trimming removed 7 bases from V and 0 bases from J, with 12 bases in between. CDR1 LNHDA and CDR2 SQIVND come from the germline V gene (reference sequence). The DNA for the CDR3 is TGTGCCAGTAACCCGGGACGGTTGAACACTGAAGCTTTCTTT. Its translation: CASNPGRLNTEAFF.

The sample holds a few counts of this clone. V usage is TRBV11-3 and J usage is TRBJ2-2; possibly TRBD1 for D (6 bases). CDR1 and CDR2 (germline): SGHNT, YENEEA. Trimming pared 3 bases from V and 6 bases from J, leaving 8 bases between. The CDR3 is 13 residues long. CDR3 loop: CASSFTGSGELFF. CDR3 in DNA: TGTGCCAGCAGCTTTACAGGGTCCGGGGAGCTGTTTTTT. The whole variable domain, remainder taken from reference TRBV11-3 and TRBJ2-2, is EAGVVQSPRYKIIEKKQPVAFWCNPISGHNTLYWYLQNLGQGPELLIRYENEEAVDDSQLPKDRFSAERLKGVDSTLKIQPAELGDSAVYLCASSFTGSGELFFGEGSRLTVL.

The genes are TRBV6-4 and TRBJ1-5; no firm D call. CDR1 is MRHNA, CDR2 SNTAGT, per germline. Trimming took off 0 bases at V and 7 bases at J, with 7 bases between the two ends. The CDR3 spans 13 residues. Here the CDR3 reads CASSDSHQQPQHF. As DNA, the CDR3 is TGTGCCAGCAGTGACTCGCACCAGCAGCCCCAGCATTTT.

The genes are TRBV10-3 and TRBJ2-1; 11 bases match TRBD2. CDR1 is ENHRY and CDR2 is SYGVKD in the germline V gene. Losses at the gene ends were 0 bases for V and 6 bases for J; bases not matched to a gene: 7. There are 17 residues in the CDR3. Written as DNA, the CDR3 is TGTGCCATCAGTGAGTCGAAGGTCACTAGCGGGGGCAATGAGCAGTTCTTC. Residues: CAISESKVTSGGNEQFF.

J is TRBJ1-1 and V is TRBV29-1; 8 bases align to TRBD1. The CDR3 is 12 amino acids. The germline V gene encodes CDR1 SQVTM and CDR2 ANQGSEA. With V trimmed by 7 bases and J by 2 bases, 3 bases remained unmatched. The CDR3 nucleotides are TGCAGCGCCGGGACAGGTAACACTGAAGCTTTCTTT. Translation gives CSAGTGNTEAFF.

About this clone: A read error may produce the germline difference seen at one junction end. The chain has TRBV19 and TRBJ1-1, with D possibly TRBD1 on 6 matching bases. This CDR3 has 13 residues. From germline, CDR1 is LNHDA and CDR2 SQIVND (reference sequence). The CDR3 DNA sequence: TGTGCCAGTAGTAACAGGGTGAATACTGAAGCTTTCTTT. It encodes CASSNRVNTEAFF.

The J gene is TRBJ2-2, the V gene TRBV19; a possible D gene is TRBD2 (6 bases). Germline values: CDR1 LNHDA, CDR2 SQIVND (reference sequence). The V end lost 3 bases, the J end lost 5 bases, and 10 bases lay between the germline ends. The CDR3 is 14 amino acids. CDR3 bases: TGTGCCAGTAGTATCTCGCGGGGTACCGGGGAGCTGTTTTTT. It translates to CASSISRGTGELFF.

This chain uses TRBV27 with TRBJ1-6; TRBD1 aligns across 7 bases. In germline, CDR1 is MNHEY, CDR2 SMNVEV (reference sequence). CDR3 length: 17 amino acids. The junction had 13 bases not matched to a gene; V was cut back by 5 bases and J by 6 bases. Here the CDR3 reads CASSLDLRTGLNSPLHF. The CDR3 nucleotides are TGTGCCAGCAGTCTAGATCTCCGGACAGGTCTTAATTCACCCCTCCACTTT.

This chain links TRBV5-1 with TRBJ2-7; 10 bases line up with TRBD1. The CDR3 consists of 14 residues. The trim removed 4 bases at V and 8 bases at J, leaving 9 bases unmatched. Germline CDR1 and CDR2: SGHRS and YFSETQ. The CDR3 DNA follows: TGCGCCAGCAGCCCCGGGACAGGGGATACGAAGCAGTACTTC. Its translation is CASSPGTGDTKQYF.

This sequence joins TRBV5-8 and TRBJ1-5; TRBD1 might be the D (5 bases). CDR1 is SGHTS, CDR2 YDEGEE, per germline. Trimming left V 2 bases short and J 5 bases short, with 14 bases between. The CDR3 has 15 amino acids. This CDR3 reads CASSFTGGWYQPQHF. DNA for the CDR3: TGTGCCAGCAGCTTCACCGGGGGATGGTATCAGCCCCAGCATTTT.

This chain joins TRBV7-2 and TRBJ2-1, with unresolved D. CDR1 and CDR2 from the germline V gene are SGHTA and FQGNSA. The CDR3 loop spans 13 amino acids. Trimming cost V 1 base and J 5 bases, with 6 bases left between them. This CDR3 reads CASSLGFNNEQFF. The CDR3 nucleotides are TGTGCCAGCAGCTTAGGCTTTAACAATGAGCAGTTCTTC.